These 16 T cell receptor beta chains were all obtained from the same sample, sequenced in a study of blood T cell repertoires in COVID-19. The protocol was immunoSEQ multiplex PCR, while the TCRdb copy is restricted to in-frame clones and leaves out a portion. Here the sample spans hundreds of thousands of clones, around 83% being singletons. Input material: peripheral blood. These receptors all come from a woman aged 55-75 years with active or convalescent COVID-19.

V is TRBV3-1 (or the pseudogene TRBV3-2) and J is TRBJ2-7, with unresolved D. From germline, CDR1 is LGHDT and CDR2 YNNKEL (reference sequence). V was cut by 3 bases and J by 0 bases, with 9 bases left in between. The CDR3 length is 14 residues. The CDR3 nucleotides are TGTGCCAGCAGCCACTCAGCAGGCTCCTACGAGCAGTACTTC. Translating gives CASSHSAGSYEQYF.

The chain links TRBV6-2 or TRBV6-3 to TRBJ1-2; 7 nucleotides agree with TRBD1. The CDR3 has 13 residues. The V gene's germline CDR1 is MNHEY and CDR2 SVGEGT. J was trimmed by 4 bases and V by 5 bases; bases with no gene match: 4. The CDR3 DNA follows: TGTGCCAGCAGTACGGGACAGCTCTATGGCTACACCTTC. Translating it yields CASSTGQLYGYTF.

This clone was observed many times. The chain links TRBV5-4 to TRBJ1-5; 11 positions agree with TRBD1. Trimming cost V 0 bases and J 7 bases; bases outside gene matches: 6. The CDR3 sequence is 16 residues long. Germline V CDR1 and CDR2: SGHNT, YYREEE (reference sequence). The CDR3 region has the DNA TGTGCCAGCAGCTTGGCGGGGACAGGGGGTGGACAGCCCCAGCATTTT. It is translated as CASSLAGTGGGQPQHF.

Only one count was recorded for this clone. The chain joins TRBV9 to TRBJ1-5; perhaps TRBD1 as D (5 bases). The CDR3 runs 15 residues. Trimming left V 4 bases short and J 6 bases short, with 17 bases between. The V gene's germline CDR1 is SGDLS and CDR2 YYNGEE. The CDR3 DNA is TGTGCCAGCAGCCCAGACAGTTTCGTAGGTCAGCCCCAGCATTTT. Translating it yields CASSPDSFVGQPQHF. The complete variable domain, with remaining parts taken from reference TRBV9 and TRBJ1-5, reads DSGVTQTPKHLITATGQRVTLRCSPRSGDLSVYWYQQSLDQGLQFLIQYYNGEERAKGNILERFSAQQFPDLHSELNLSSLELGDSALYFCASSPDSFVGQPQHFGDGTRLSIL.

The CDR3 is CASSFNRAGYNEQFF. The DNA for the CDR3 is TGTGCCAGCAGCTTTAATAGGGCAGGGTACAATGAGCAGTTCTTC. This chain joins TRBV6-4 and TRBJ2-1; tentative D call: TRBD1 (5 bases). V lost 6 bases, J lost 4 bases, and 16 bases lay in between. Germline V gene data show CDR1 as MRHNA and CDR2 as SNTAGT. CDR3 length equals 15 residues.

CDR3 sequence: CASRREGLYGYTF. For the CDR3, the DNA is TGTGCCAGCAGGAGGGAGGGGCTCTATGGCTACACCTTC. The chain employs TRBV27 and TRBJ1-2; D might be TRBD1 (5 bases). Germline-derived CDR1 and CDR2 are MNHEY and SMNVEV (reference sequence). The CDR3 is 13 amino acids. V gave up 6 bases and J gave up 4 bases, with 12 bases separating them.

The rearrangement links TRBV6-5 to TRBJ1-2, with TRBD1 matching over 7 bases. V shed 5 bases and J 2 bases; nucleotides not matched to a gene: 5. This CDR3 comprises 14 residues. The germline V gene encodes CDR1 MNHEY and CDR2 SVGAGI. The CDR3 region has the DNA TGTGCCAGCAGTACGACAGGGATCAACTATGGCTACACCTTC. Translated, it gives CASSTTGINYGYTF.

This sequence joins TRBV24-1 and TRBJ2-2; a possible D gene is TRBD1 (5 bases). The V gene's germline CDR1 is KGHDR and CDR2 SFDVKD. This CDR3 contains 17 residues. Deletions cut 1 base from V and 3 bases from J, with 14 bases between. The CDR3 sequence: CATSDLCWQGYTGELFF. CDR3 bases: TGTGCCACCAGTGATTTATGCTGGCAGGGATACACCGGGGAGCTGTTTTTT.

The V and J genes are TRBV6-2 or TRBV6-3 and TRBJ1-6, with TRBD1 identical over 7 bases. J gave up 9 bases and V 4 bases, and 15 bases lay outside the gene matches. The CDR3 is made up of 17 amino acids. In germline, CDR1 is MNHEY, CDR2 SVGEGT. CDR3 region: CASSFTLQTGRSSPLHF. Written as DNA, the CDR3 is TGTGCCAGCAGTTTCACCCTCCAGACAGGGCGTTCTTCACCCCTCCACTTT.

The CDR3 DNA follows: TGTGCCAGCAGCCCCGGGGACAGGGGAGGTTCACCCCTCCACTTT. Residues: CASSPGDRGGSPLHF. The chain uses TRBV11-2 and TRBJ1-6, with 10 nucleotides matching TRBD1. CDR3 length: 15 residues. Looked up from germline, CDR1 is SGHAT and CDR2 is FQNNGV. The V gene end was trimmed by 5 bases and the J gene end by 9 bases; junction bases not matched to a gene: 7.

J is TRBJ2-3 and V is TRBV27; D ambiguous. Germline CDR1 MNHEY, CDR2 SMNVEV (reference sequence). V was clipped by 6 bases and J by 2 bases, with 9 bases between them. The CDR3 is 13 residues long. For the CDR3, the DNA is TGTGCCAGCAGGCGGCTAGACACAGATACGCAGTATTTT. The encoded protein is CASRRLDTDTQYF.

The chain carries TRBV6-1 and TRBJ2-4; TRBD1 agrees at 7 bases. This CDR3 region has 15 residues. Unmatched junction bases numbered 1, after V lost 0 bases and J lost 2 bases. The V gene's germline CDR1 is MNHNS and CDR2 SASEGT. CDR3 loop: CASSEATGTKNIQYF. In nucleotides, the CDR3 is TGTGCCAGCAGTGAAGCGACAGGGACCAAAAACATTCAGTACTTC.

The chain has TRBV11-3 and TRBJ2-1; TRBD2 is a possible D gene (6 bases). Trimming cost V 5 bases and J 8 bases, with 10 bases left between them. This CDR3 has 12 amino acids. Per the germline V gene, CDR1 is SGHNT and CDR2 is YENEEA. The CDR3 DNA reads as TGTGCCAGCAGCCCCCGCGGGGATGAGCAGTTCTTC. Protein product: CASSPRGDEQFF.

The chain combines TRBV5-6 with TRBJ1-2; 12 bases align to TRBD1. The length of the CDR3 is 17 residues. The J segment lost 5 bases and the V segment lost 1 base, leaving 9 bases of the junction unmatched. Germline V gives CDR1 SGHDT, CDR2 YYEEEE. In nucleotides, the CDR3 is TGTGCCAGCAGCTTGAGGGGACAGGGGGCCGATTCATATGGCTACACCTTC. This sequence encodes CASSLRGQGADSYGYTF.

The chain links TRBV9 to TRBJ1-3; D uncertain. V was pared by 6 bases and J by 0 bases, with 10 bases between. The CDR3 runs 14 residues. In germline, CDR1 is SGDLS, CDR2 YYNGEE. The CDR3 nucleotides read TGTGCCAGCAATAACGAGAACTCTGGAAACACCATATATTTT. Translated, it gives CASNNENSGNTIYF.

This clone was seen more than once but under ten times. The J gene is TRBJ1-2, the V gene TRBV12-3 or TRBV12-4; D gene uncertain. The CDR3 has 13 residues. V lost 1 base and J 4 bases, leaving 7 bases between the germline ends. CDR3 nucleotide sequence: TGTGCCAGCAGTTTAGAACAGATCTATGGCTACACCTTC. Translation: CASSLEQIYGYTF.